A single sample is the source of the 29 T cell receptor beta chains below, sequenced in a study of cytomegalovirus exposure and HLA in healthy donors (dated by TCRdb to about 2017). The library was obtained by the immunoSEQ multiplex PCR assay. For the multiplex PCR, a mixture combining 60 forward primers for TCR Vbeta segments and 13 reverse primers for TCR Jbeta segments was used. Here the immuneACCESS table is served through TCRdb, limited to in-frame sequences with V and J called. Missing clones are a known gap in these copies; in checked studies unresolved V genes cover under half, and the rest lacks a known reason. The sample contains roughly 200,000 clones, more than 80% of them found a single time. Around 0.69% of the sample belongs to the ten largest clones. The sequenced material came from PBMCs. These receptors were collected from a boy aged 10-17 years in good health and CMV-seronegative.

The V and J genes are TRBV7-9 and TRBJ2-4, with 8 bases aligning to TRBD1. Losses at the gene ends were 3 bases for V and 3 bases for J; bases not matched to a gene: 10. The length of the CDR3 is 17 residues. The germline V gene has CDR1 SEHNR and CDR2 FQNEAQ (reference sequence). Written as DNA, the CDR3 is TGTGCCAGCAGCTTTACCGGGACAGGAACGAACAAAAACATTCAGTACTTC. It translates to CASSFTGTGTNKNIQYF.

This chain links TRBV7-8 with TRBJ1-2; D is perhaps TRBD1 (6 bases). Between the trimmed V and J ends, which lost 2 bases and 4 bases, there was a span of 29 bases. Germline V CDR1 and CDR2: SGHVS, FQNEAQ. The CDR3 consists of 20 residues. CDR3 in DNA: TGTGCCAGCAGCTTATTGTACGTTCGGGTAGAGGCAGGGGATGGCTATGGCTACACCTTC. Protein sequence: CASSLLYVRVEAGDGYGYTF.

Comments on this clone: A junction boundary mismatches the germline segment, possibly from a read error. The chain has TRBV28 and TRBJ1-5, with 9 positions matching TRBD1. Germline CDR1 reads MDHEN; CDR2 reads SYDVKM. The CDR3 has 17 residues. The chain's CDR3 is CAGSWWTGDLSGQPQHF. The DNA for the CDR3 is TGTGCCGGCAGTTGGTGGACAGGGGACCTTTCCGGCCAGCCCCAGCATTTT.

V is TRBV19 and J is TRBJ2-5; the match to TRBD1 covers 7 bases. Germline-derived CDR1 and CDR2 are LNHDA and SQIVND (reference sequence). J was trimmed by 5 bases and V by 4 bases; bases with no gene match: 7. The CDR3 extends over 14 amino acids. The CDR3 reads CASSTPDRVETQYF. The CDR3 region has the DNA TGTGCCAGTAGTACCCCTGACAGGGTGGAGACCCAGTACTTC.

The chain is built from TRBV7-3 and TRBJ1-2; D not certain. The CDR3 length is 15 residues. Germline-derived CDR1 and CDR2 are SGHTA and FQGTGA. V lost 2 bases, J lost 3 bases, and 13 bases lay in between. In DNA form, the CDR3 reads TGTGCCAGCAGCTTAGTTTCGAGTTACGACTATGGCTACACCTTC. Amino acids: CASSLVSSYDYGYTF.

The chain links TRBV7-2 to TRBJ2-1, with TRBD2 matching 14 bases. The germline CDR1 and CDR2 sequences are SGHTA and FQGNSA. The V gene end was trimmed by 5 bases and the J gene end by 4 bases; junction bases not matched to a gene: 4. The CDR3 covers 16 residues. The CDR3 DNA is TGTGCCAGCAGCGGGGGGACTAGCGGGAGTTACAATGAGCAGTTCTTC. Protein product: CASSGGTSGSYNEQFF.

There are a few counts of this clone. V is TRBV6-1 and J is TRBJ1-1; the match to TRBD1 covers 8 bases. V gave up 6 bases and J gave up 9 bases; unmatched junction bases: 12. The germline V gene encodes CDR1 MNHNS and CDR2 SASEGT. The CDR3 totals 14 residues. CDR3 nucleotides: TGTGCCAGCAGGTTTGGGGGACAGGTACGGCAAGCTTTCTTT. Translation gives CASRFGGQVRQAFF.

The CDR3 is CASSYSTRGQETQYF. The DNA of the CDR3 is TGTGCCAGCAGTTACTCGACCAGGGGGCAAGAGACCCAGTACTTC. V usage is TRBV6-5 and J usage is TRBJ2-5; TRBD1 matches 7 bases. From germline, CDR1 is MNHEY and CDR2 SVGAGI. This CDR3 has 15 residues. The V segment lost 0 bases and the J segment 2 bases; nucleotides outside the gene matches: 3.

This chain connects TRBV30 to TRBJ1-1; 7 positions agree with TRBD1. Per the germline V gene, CDR1 is GTSNPN and CDR2 is SVGIG (reference sequence). The V gene end was trimmed by 6 bases and the J gene end by 0 bases; junction bases not matched to a gene: 10. The length of the CDR3 is 15 residues. CDR3 protein: CACYRQGWMNTEAFF. CDR3 coding DNA: TGTGCCTGTTATAGACAGGGATGGATGAACACTGAAGCTTTCTTT.

The rearrangement joins TRBV28 to TRBJ1-2, with 7 bases matching TRBD1. The CDR3 has 15 amino acids. The trim removed 4 bases at V and 8 bases at J, leaving 13 bases unmatched. Germline V gives CDR1 MDHEN, CDR2 SYDVKM. CDR3 sequence: CASSWLGQGVAGYTF. The CDR3 DNA sequence: TGTGCCAGCAGTTGGTTGGGGCAGGGGGTTGCCGGCTACACCTTC.

V and J are TRBV2 and TRBJ2-2, with TRBD2 identical over 11 bases. This CDR3 comprises 13 residues. J gave up 6 bases and V 6 bases, and 0 bases lay outside the gene matches. Germline V CDR1 and CDR2: SNHLY, FYNNEI. CDR3 region: CASRGLAAGELFF. The CDR3 region has the DNA TGTGCCAGCAGGGGACTAGCGGCCGGGGAGCTGTTTTTT.

The chain couples TRBV4-1 to TRBJ2-1, with 14 bases fitting TRBD2. CDR1 and CDR2 (germline): MGHRA, YSYEKL. The CDR3 contains 17 residues. V was pared by 4 bases and J by 9 bases, with 11 bases of the junction left unmatched. The CDR3 here is CASSPSTSGRGFREQFF. Here the CDR3 DNA reads TGCGCCAGCAGCCCATCGACTAGCGGGAGGGGATTTCGTGAGCAGTTCTTC.

J is TRBJ2-7 and V is TRBV5-1, with D possibly being TRBD1 (5 bases). V dropped 3 bases and J dropped 7 bases, with 14 bases sitting between them. The CDR3 runs to 13 residues. The germline CDR1 and CDR2 sequences are SGHRS and YFSETQ. The CDR3 is CASSSGAGEEQYF. CDR3 nucleotides: TGCGCCAGCAGCTCTGGGGCAGGAGAGGAGCAGTACTTC.

The CDR3 sequence is CACLHFYNEKLFF. Written as DNA, the CDR3 is TGTGCCTGTCTCCACTTCTATAATGAAAAACTGTTTTTT. The rearrangement links TRBV30 to TRBJ1-4; D is ambiguous. The CDR3 runs to 13 residues. V was trimmed by 6 bases and J by 4 bases, leaving 12 bases between them. CDR1 GTSNPN and CDR2 SVGIG come from the germline V gene (reference sequence).

The rearrangement uses TRBV2 and TRBJ1-1; D perhaps matches TRBD1 (5 bases). The germline gives CDR1 SNHLY, CDR2 FYNNEI. The CDR3 consists of 16 residues. Trimming cost V 8 bases and J 4 bases, with 23 bases left between them. CDR3 amino acids: CASRPTAGLVGTEAFF. The CDR3 DNA reads TGTGCCAGCCGGCCGACAGCGGGGCTGGTGGGCACTGAAGCTTTCTTT.

CDR3: CASSLGDRDRETQYF. The CDR3 coding sequence is TGCGCCAGCAGCTTGGGAGACAGGGATCGGGAGACCCAGTACTTC. The rearrangement uses TRBV5-1 and TRBJ2-5; 7 bases align to TRBD1. Germline V CDR1 and CDR2: SGHRS, YFSETQ. V was pared by 0 bases and J by 5 bases, with 7 bases of the junction left unmatched. This CDR3 is 15 amino acids long.

V is TRBV5-1 and J is TRBJ2-7; perhaps TRBD1 as D (5 bases). The CDR3 contains 14 residues. V shed 0 bases and J shed 3 bases, with 10 bases lying between them. Germline CDR1 SGHRS, CDR2 YFSETQ. CDR3 amino acids: CASSLEGRNYEQYF. In nucleotides, the CDR3 is TGCGCCAGCAGCTTGGAGGGGCGGAACTACGAGCAGTACTTC.

This clone was counted a few times. The rearrangement uses TRBV5-1 and TRBJ1-1; 7 nucleotides align to TRBD1. V was clipped by 4 bases and J by 1 base; unmatched bases: 7. Germline assignment: CDR1 SGHRS and CDR2 YFSETQ. The CDR3 extends over 15 amino acids. The CDR3 DNA follows: TGCGCCAGCAGCCGAACGGGACAGCCGAACACTGAAGCTTTCTTT. It codes for CASSRTGQPNTEAFF.

In the case of this clone: A read error may produce the germline difference seen at one junction end. The chain joins TRBV7-9 to TRBJ2-7; 7 nucleotides line up with TRBD2. Germline assignment: CDR1 SEHNR and CDR2 FQNEAQ (reference sequence). This CDR3 region has 15 residues. Written as DNA, the CDR3 is TGTTCCAGCAGCTTTGCGGGAGTTAAGATCTACGAGCAGTACTTC. Residues: CSSSFAGVKIYEQYF.

The chain couples TRBV7-9 to TRBJ2-6, with TRBD2 as a possible D gene (7 bases). Germline loops: CDR1 SEHNR, CDR2 FQNEAQ (reference sequence). CDR3 length equals 18 residues. The V end lost 4 bases, the J end lost 0 bases, and 16 bases lay between the germline ends. The CDR3 DNA sequence: TGTGCCAGCAGCTCCGGGGGGCTATTTCCCTCTGGGGCCAACGTCCTGACTTTC. Amino acids: CASSSGGLFPSGANVLTF.

The V call is TRBV6-5, the J call TRBJ1-2; 9 bases agree with TRBD1. J gave up 8 bases and V 5 bases, and 9 bases lay outside the gene matches. This CDR3 is built from 14 residues. Looked up from germline, CDR1 is MNHEY and CDR2 is SVGAGI. CDR3 sequence: CASSHGTGTRGYTF. CDR3 sequence (DNA): TGTGCCAGCAGTCACGGGACAGGGACAAGGGGCTACACCTTC.

V and J are TRBV5-6 and TRBJ2-7; 10 bases are a match to TRBD2. CDR1 SGHDT and CDR2 YYEEEE come from the germline V gene. The CDR3 covers 15 residues. Trimming at V came to 4 bases and at J to 2 bases, leaving 6 bases not matched to a gene. CDR3 sequence reads: CASSPGLAPTYEQYF. The CDR3 region has the DNA TGTGCCAGCAGCCCGGGACTAGCGCCCACCTACGAGCAGTACTTC. Together with reference TRBV5-6 and TRBJ2-7, the CDR3 gives the full variable domain: DAGVTQSPTHLIKTRGQQVTLRCSPKSGHDTVSWYQQALGQGPQFIFQYYEEEERQRGNFPDRFSGHQFPNYSSELNVNALLLGDSALYLCASSPGLAPTYEQYFGPGTRLTVT.

This rearrangement joins TRBV5-1 to TRBJ1-2, with 9 bases aligning to TRBD1. J gave up 2 bases and V 5 bases, and 1 base lay outside the gene matches. The V gene's germline CDR1 is SGHRS and CDR2 YFSETQ. The CDR3 contains 13 residues. CDR3 sequence: CASSDRGNYGYTF. CDR3 sequence (DNA): TGCGCCAGCAGTGACAGGGGGAACTATGGCTACACCTTC.

J is TRBJ1-1 and V is TRBV7-9, with unresolved D. CDR3 length equals 13 residues. The V end was cut by 4 bases, the J end by 1 base, with 7 bases between. Per the germline V gene, CDR1 is SEHNR and CDR2 is FQNEAQ (reference sequence). This chain's CDR3 is CASSWTANTEAFF. DNA for the CDR3: TGTGCCAGCAGCTGGACTGCGAACACTGAAGCTTTCTTT.

The chain combines TRBV19 with TRBJ2-3; TRBD2 is a possible D gene (5 bases). Trimming pared 0 bases from V and 0 bases from J, leaving 10 bases between. This CDR3 is 16 amino acids long. Germline lookup yields CDR1 LNHDA and CDR2 SQIVND (reference sequence). The CDR3 DNA follows: TGTGCCAGTAGTATAGATCGGGGATATAGCACAGATACGCAGTATTTT. Protein product: CASSIDRGYSTDTQYF.

This chain connects TRBV27 to TRBJ1-2; TRBD1 matches at 9 bases. Germline CDR1 is MNHEY and CDR2 is SMNVEV (reference sequence). J lost 8 bases, V lost 4 bases, and 14 bases had no gene match. The CDR3 loop spans 16 amino acids. The CDR3 nucleotides read TGTGCCAGCAGTTCTGGACAGGGGCGCCCTTTCCACGGCTACACCTTC. Its protein product is CASSSGQGRPFHGYTF.

V usage is TRBV27 and J usage is TRBJ2-3; 7 bases map to TRBD1. The CDR3 sequence is 20 residues long. Germline V gene sequence: CDR1 MNHEY, CDR2 SMNVEV (reference sequence). Trimming cost V 5 bases and J 3 bases; bases outside gene matches: 23. CDR3: CASSGYAASGTDGGTDTQYF. The CDR3 DNA reads as TGTGCCAGCAGTGGTTATGCCGCATCGGGGACAGACGGCGGGACAGATACGCAGTATTTT.

This sequence joins TRBV27 and TRBJ2-7; 9 nucleotides agree with TRBD1. The CDR3 totals 14 residues. Per the germline V gene, CDR1 is MNHEY and CDR2 is SMNVEV (reference sequence). V dropped 6 bases and J dropped 2; count of bases not matched to a gene: 5. CDR3 amino acids: CASRRGTGTYEQYF. The CDR3 bases are TGTGCCAGCAGGAGAGGGACAGGGACCTACGAGCAGTACTTC.

The chain recombines TRBV30 with TRBJ1-1, with D unclear. The ends were cut back, 1 base at V and 2 bases at J, with 5 bases in the middle. Per the germline V gene, CDR1 is GTSNPN and CDR2 is SVGIG (reference sequence). The CDR3 has 12 residues. The CDR3 loop reads CAWSDSNTEAFF. The DNA for the CDR3 is TGTGCCTGGAGTGACAGTAACACTGAAGCTTTCTTT.